This T cell receptor (beta chain) was sequenced for a study of blood T cell repertoires in COVID-19. Background on the study: The origin of the acute and convalescent COVID-19 samples was the United States, Italy and Spain. T cells, B-cell-depleted T cells, or PBMCs provided the cDNA or gDNA that served as material.

During active infection, Seattle patients enrolled and were then monitored through disease. Authors' processing steps: It was from reference gene primer amplification that nucleated cell counts were estimated. TCRdb's copy holds only in-frame clones and misses some; the assay was immunoSEQ multiplex PCR. V and J calls and clone size follow that table, whereas D and trimming were derived from the DNA. The sample consists of about 250,000 clones, about 80% of them appearing once. The sample was peripheral blood. This TCR derives from a person between 65 and 79 years old with COVID-19, enrolled during active disease.

The chain's CDR3 is CASSLRQGADYGYTF. For the CDR3, the DNA is TGTGCCAGCAGCCTGAGACAGGGGGCCGACTATGGCTACACCTTC. The chain links TRBV7-8 to TRBJ1-2, with 10 nucleotides matching TRBD1. Germline V CDR1 and CDR2: SGHVS, FQNEAQ. The CDR3 has 15 residues. Trimming removed 5 bases from V and 3 bases from J; junction bases left unmatched: 6.